A single sample is the source of the 27 T cell receptor beta chains below, sequenced in a study of blood T cell repertoires in COVID-19. Assay used: immunoSEQ multiplex PCR; TCRdb lists only in-frame clones, some missing. Of 250,000 to 350,000 clones listed, 86% are singletons. Sequencing was performed on peripheral blood. The source of these receptors is a woman aged 45-59 years with acute or convalescent COVID-19.

The V gene is TRBV19, the J gene TRBJ2-7; 11 bases map to TRBD2. Looked up from germline, CDR1 is LNHDA and CDR2 is SQIVND (reference sequence). Germline trimming cut 8 bases from V and 0 bases from J; bases unmatched to any gene: 9. The CDR3 loop spans 16 amino acids. The CDR3 loop is CASGRGLAASSYEQYF. The CDR3, as DNA: TGTGCCAGTGGTAGGGGACTAGCGGCTAGCTCCTACGAGCAGTACTTC.

J is TRBJ2-2 and V is TRBV7-3; weak D call: TRBD1 (6 bases). Germline V gene data show CDR1 as SGHTA and CDR2 as FQGTGA. There are 16 residues in the CDR3. V gave up 3 bases and J gave up 5 bases, with 16 bases separating them. The DNA for the CDR3 is TGTGCCAGCAGCTTTTCCCAGGGGTATGGGACCGGGGAGCTGTTTTTT. It is translated as CASSFSQGYGTGELFF.

This chain links TRBV28 with TRBJ1-5; D may be TRBD1 (5 bases). From germline, CDR1 is MDHEN and CDR2 SYDVKM. V was shortened by 5 bases and J by 3 bases, with 11 bases between the two germline ends. This CDR3 comprises 14 residues. The CDR3 bases are TGTGCCAGCAGTCCCGGGGGTTACAATCAGCCCCAGCATTTT. Encoded protein: CASSPGGYNQPQHF.

V gene TRBV7-6 combines with J gene TRBJ1-2, with 11 nucleotides matching TRBD1. The V gene end was trimmed by 0 bases and the J gene end by 8 bases; junction bases not matched to a gene: 5. The CDR3 totals 15 residues. Per the germline V gene, CDR1 is SGHVS and CDR2 is FNYEAQ. The DNA of the CDR3 is TGTGCCAGCAGCTTAGCTGGACAGGGGGCGCTGGGCTACACCTTC. Its protein product is CASSLAGQGALGYTF.

The chain employs TRBV21-1 and TRBJ2-3; no DNA check was done on the table's D call, TRBD1. TRBV21-1 is given as a pseudogene. This CDR3 has 16 amino acids. CDR3 DNA sequence: TGTGCCAGCAGCAAAAGGGACAGGGAAGTTACAGATACGCAGTATTTT. Translated: CASSKRDREVTDTQYF.

J is TRBJ1-5 and V is TRBV15; D remains ambiguous. V was pared by 0 bases and J by 2 bases, with 8 bases between. This CDR3 is built from 15 residues. Germline CDR1 is LNHNV and CDR2 is YYDKDF (reference sequence). DNA of the CDR3: TGTGCCACCAGCAGAGATATAGTGGGCAATCAGCCCCAGCATTTT. Its protein product is CATSRDIVGNQPQHF.

This rearrangement joins TRBV6-2 or TRBV6-3 to TRBJ1-3; D is uncertain. This CDR3 region has 16 residues. Germline V gives CDR1 MNHEY, CDR2 SVGEGT. V gave up 2 bases and J gave up 4 bases, with 15 bases separating them. CDR3 in amino acids: CASSYLGVLAGNTIYF. CDR3 sequence (DNA): TGTGCCAGCAGTTACCTCGGGGTACTGGCCGGAAACACCATATATTTT.

The rearrangement uses TRBV18 and TRBJ2-1, with TRBD2 identical over 13 bases. V trimming: 1 base; J trimming: 6 bases; junction bases outside the gene matches: 12. This CDR3 comprises 19 residues. Germline V CDR1 and CDR2: KGHSH, LQKENI. The CDR3 loop is CASSPRRTSGSASPNEQFF. In nucleotides, the CDR3 is TGTGCCAGCTCACCACGACGGACTAGCGGGAGTGCGTCCCCCAATGAGCAGTTCTTC.

The rearrangement uses TRBV15 and TRBJ2-3; D unresolved. Trimming cost V 1 base and J 2 bases, with 7 bases left between them. Germline V CDR1 and CDR2: LNHNV, YYDKDF (reference sequence). The CDR3 runs to 14 residues. CDR3 DNA sequence: TGTGCCACCAGCAGAGTTGTTTACACAGATACGCAGTATTTT. This gives the protein CATSRVVYTDTQYF.

The gene calls are TRBV27 and TRBJ2-3, with D maybe TRBD2 (7 bases). Trimming pared 7 bases from V and 5 bases from J, leaving 16 bases between. Germline V gives CDR1 MNHEY, CDR2 SMNVEV (reference sequence). The CDR3 length is 14 residues. CDR3: CASTLGGPKDTQYF. Here the CDR3 DNA reads TGTGCCAGCACCTTGGGGGGGCCTAAAGATACGCAGTATTTT.

The chain carries TRBV19 and TRBJ1-1; weak D call: TRBD1 (5 bases). CDR3 length: 13 residues. The V end lost 5 bases, the J end lost 5 bases, and 12 bases lay between the germline ends. Germline V gene sequence: CDR1 LNHDA, CDR2 SQIVND (reference sequence). The CDR3 coding sequence is TGTGCCAGTAGTTACCAGGGCGGTACTGAAGCTTTCTTT. This encodes CASSYQGGTEAFF.

The CDR3 spells CASSDGRAQETQYF. The DNA for the CDR3 is TGTGCCAGCAGCGACGGGAGGGCCCAAGAGACCCAGTACTTC. V usage is TRBV9 and J usage is TRBJ2-5; 8 bases are a match to TRBD2. Germline V gene sequence: CDR1 SGDLS, CDR2 YYNGEE. After removal of 3 bases from V and 1 base from J, the junction contained 2 bases not matched to a gene. The CDR3 loop spans 14 amino acids.

CDR3 coding DNA: TGCGCCAGCAGCCCGGGACAGGTCTCAAGTGATGAAAAACTGTTTTTT. It translates to CASSPGQVSSDEKLFF. The chain links TRBV5-1 to TRBJ1-4; 8 positions match TRBD1. Germline lookup yields CDR1 SGHRS and CDR2 YFSETQ. CDR3 size: 16 residues. Trimming removed 4 bases from V and 6 bases from J; junction bases left unmatched: 11.

This rearrangement joins TRBV9 to TRBJ1-4; D not certain. CDR3 length: 14 residues. V was shortened by 3 bases and J by 5 bases, with 11 bases between the two germline ends. The germline gives CDR1 SGDLS, CDR2 YYNGEE. In DNA form, the CDR3 reads TGTGCCAGCAGCGCGAGGGTTGCGAATGAAAAACTGTTTTTT. It translates to CASSARVANEKLFF. The full variable domain, its missing parts supplied by reference TRBV9 and TRBJ1-4, is DSGVTQTPKHLITATGQRVTLRCSPRSGDLSVYWYQQSLDQGLQFLIQYYNGEERAKGNILERFSAQQFPDLHSELNLSSLELGDSALYFCASSARVANEKLFFGSGTQLSVL.

This chain joins TRBV7-9 and TRBJ2-1; D perhaps matches TRBD2 (5 bases). The V gene lost 2 bases and the J gene lost 9 bases, with 14 bases spanning the gap. This CDR3 is built from 14 residues. CDR1 is SEHNR and CDR2 is FQNEAQ in the germline V gene (reference sequence). This CDR3 is CASSLTSGSGEQFF. The CDR3 coding sequence is TGTGCCAGCAGCTTAACGAGCGGCTCGGGTGAGCAGTTCTTC. Supplemented by reference TRBV7-9 and TRBJ2-1, the full variable domain reads DTGVSQNPRHKITKRGQNVTFRCDPISEHNRLYWYRQTLGQGPEFLTYFQNEAQLEKSRLLSDRFSAERPKGSFSTLEIQRTEQGDSAMYLCASSLTSGSGEQFFGPGTRLTVL.

This rearrangement joins TRBV7-9 to TRBJ2-2; maybe TRBD2 (5 bases). Germline assignment: CDR1 SEHNR and CDR2 FQNEAQ (reference sequence). Trimming stripped 5 bases from V and 1 base from J, with 8 bases between. The CDR3 is 14 residues long. CDR3 protein: CASSRSGNTGELFF. CDR3 DNA sequence: TGTGCCAGCAGCCGAAGCGGGAACACCGGGGAGCTGTTTTTT.

The V gene is TRBV5-4, the J gene TRBJ2-1; 9 bases are shared with TRBD2. Trimming took 3 bases from V and 7 from J; bases not matched to a gene: 8. This CDR3 has 15 residues. Germline CDR1 SGHNT, CDR2 YYREEE (reference sequence). The CDR3 protein is CASSSPGLANNEQFF. The CDR3 nucleotides read TGTGCCAGCAGCTCTCCGGGACTAGCAAATAATGAGCAGTTCTTC. The whole variable domain, remainder taken from reference TRBV5-4 and TRBJ2-1, is ETGVTQSPTHLIKTRGQQVTLRCSSQSGHNTVSWYQQALGQGPQFIFQYYREEENGRGNFPPRFSGLQFPNYSSELNVNALELDDSALYLCASSSPGLANNEQFFGPGTRLTVL.

The chain recombines TRBV27 with TRBJ2-3; TRBD2 matches 12 bases. In germline, CDR1 is MNHEY, CDR2 SMNVEV (reference sequence). V lost 5 bases, J lost 2 bases, and 5 bases stayed unmatched. The CDR3 covers 16 residues. The CDR3 here is CASSLWTSGNTDTQYF. The CDR3 bases are TGTGCCAGCAGTCTCTGGACTAGCGGGAACACAGATACGCAGTATTTT.

This chain links TRBV4-1 with TRBJ2-2, with 12 bases that match TRBD1. The CDR3 is made up of 16 amino acids. Germline assignment: CDR1 MGHRA and CDR2 YSYEKL. V was clipped by 4 bases and J by 2 bases; unmatched bases: 2. The CDR3 protein is CASSRGQGANTGELFF. CDR3 bases: TGCGCCAGCAGCCGGGGACAGGGGGCTAACACCGGGGAGCTGTTTTTT.

The chain uses TRBV28 and TRBJ2-1; possible D gene TRBD1, 6 bases. CDR1 MDHEN and CDR2 SYDVKM come from the germline V gene. Trimming took off 6 bases at V and 0 bases at J, with 18 bases between the two ends. The CDR3 has 17 amino acids. This CDR3 reads CASRPTGTKSSYNEQFF. CDR3 sequence (DNA): TGTGCCAGCAGACCCACAGGGACAAAGAGCTCCTACAATGAGCAGTTCTTC.

This rearrangement joins TRBV7-2 to TRBJ2-5; 8 nucleotides align to TRBD2. V lost 5 bases and J lost 2; bases outside the gene matches: 13. The CDR3 is made up of 17 amino acids. Germline CDR1 is SGHTA and CDR2 is FQGNSA. This CDR3 is CASSPLGSGTPQETQYF. The CDR3, as DNA: TGTGCCAGCAGCCCCCTGGGTAGCGGGACCCCACAAGAGACCCAGTACTTC.

The V gene is TRBV7-9, the J gene TRBJ1-1, with no clear D. Per the germline V gene, CDR1 is SEHNR and CDR2 is FQNEAQ (reference sequence). The length of the CDR3 is 13 residues. V was clipped by 1 base and J by 3 bases, with 6 bases between them. CDR3 in amino acids: CASSLDIYTEAFF. Here the CDR3 DNA reads TGTGCCAGCAGCTTAGATATTTACACTGAAGCTTTCTTT.

V is TRBV27 and J is TRBJ1-1; D uncertain. Germline CDR1 is MNHEY and CDR2 is SMNVEV (reference sequence). This CDR3 comprises 14 residues. Trimming took 2 bases from V and 8 from J, leaving 15 bases between them. CDR3 coding DNA: TGTGCCAGCAGTTTAATCGGAGGAACCGCAGAAGCTTTCTTT. Protein product: CASSLIGGTAEAFF.

J is TRBJ1-5 and V is TRBV28; unclear D gene. Germline CDR1 MDHEN, CDR2 SYDVKM. V was cut by 6 bases and J by 5 bases, with 5 bases left in between. The CDR3 covers 11 residues. The CDR3 reads CASRRDQPQHF. The CDR3, as DNA: TGTGCCAGCAGGCGAGATCAGCCCCAGCATTTT.

The chain is built from TRBV7-9 and TRBJ1-4; D unresolved. V lost 11 bases to trimming and J lost 0 bases, with 19 bases between them. Germline CDR1 SEHNR, CDR2 FQNEAQ (reference sequence). The CDR3 totals 16 residues. The chain's CDR3 is CAGLKLGSATNEKLFF. As DNA, the CDR3 is TGTGCCGGACTCAAACTTGGCAGTGCAACTAATGAAAAACTGTTTTTT. Looking up the rest from reference TRBV7-9 and TRBJ1-4 gives the full variable domain: DTGVSQNPRHKITKRGQNVTFRCDPISEHNRLYWYRQTLGQGPEFLTYFQNEAQLEKSRLLSDRFSAERPKGSFSTLEIQRTEQGDSAMYLCAGLKLGSATNEKLFFGSGTQLSVL.

The V gene is TRBV27, the J gene TRBJ2-3, with D tentatively TRBD2 (5 bases). CDR3 length: 14 amino acids. The germline V and J ends were trimmed by 5 bases and 0 bases, with 9 bases remaining between them. The V gene's germline CDR1 is MNHEY and CDR2 SMNVEV (reference sequence). Here the CDR3 reads CASSRRTSTDTQYF. The CDR3, as DNA: TGTGCCAGCAGTAGGCGGACTAGCACAGATACGCAGTATTTT.

The rearrangement uses TRBV11-1 and TRBJ2-7, with D possibly TRBD2 on 6 matching bases. This CDR3 has 16 residues. Trimming shortened V by 5 bases and J by 3 bases, and 20 bases separated the two germline ends. CDR1 and CDR2 (germline): SGHAT, FQDESV (reference sequence). The CDR3 reads CASSHLSLAHNYEQYF. For the CDR3, the DNA is TGTGCCAGCAGCCATCTCTCCCTAGCGCATAACTACGAGCAGTACTTC.